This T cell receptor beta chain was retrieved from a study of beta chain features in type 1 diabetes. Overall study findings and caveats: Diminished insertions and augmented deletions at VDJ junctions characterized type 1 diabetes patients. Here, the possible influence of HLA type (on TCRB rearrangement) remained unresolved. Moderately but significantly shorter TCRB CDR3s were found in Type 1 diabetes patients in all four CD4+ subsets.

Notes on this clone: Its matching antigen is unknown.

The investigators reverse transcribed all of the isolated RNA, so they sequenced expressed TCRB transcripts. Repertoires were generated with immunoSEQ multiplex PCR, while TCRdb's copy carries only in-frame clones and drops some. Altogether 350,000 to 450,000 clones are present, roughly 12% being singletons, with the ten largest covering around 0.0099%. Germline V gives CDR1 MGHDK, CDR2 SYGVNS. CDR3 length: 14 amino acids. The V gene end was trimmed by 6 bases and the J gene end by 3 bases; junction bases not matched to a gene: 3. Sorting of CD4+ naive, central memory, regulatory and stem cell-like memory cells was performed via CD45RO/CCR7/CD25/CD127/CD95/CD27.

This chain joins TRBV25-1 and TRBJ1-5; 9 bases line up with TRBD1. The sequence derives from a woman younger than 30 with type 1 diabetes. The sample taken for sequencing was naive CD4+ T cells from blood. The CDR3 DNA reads TGTGCCAGCAGCCGGACAGGGGTCAATCAGCCCCAGCATTTT. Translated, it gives CASSRTGVNQPQHF.